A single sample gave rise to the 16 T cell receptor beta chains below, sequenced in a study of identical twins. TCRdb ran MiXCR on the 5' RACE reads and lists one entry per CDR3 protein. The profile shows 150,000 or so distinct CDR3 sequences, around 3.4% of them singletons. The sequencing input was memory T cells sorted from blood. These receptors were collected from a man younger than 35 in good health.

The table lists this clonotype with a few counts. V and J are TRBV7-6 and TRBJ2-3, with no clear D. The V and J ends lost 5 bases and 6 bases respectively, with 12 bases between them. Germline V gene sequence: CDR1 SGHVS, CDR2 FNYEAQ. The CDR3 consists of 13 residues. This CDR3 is CASSPNSRDTQYF. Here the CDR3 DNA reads TGTGCCAGCAGCCCCAACTCGCGGGATACGCAGTATTTT.

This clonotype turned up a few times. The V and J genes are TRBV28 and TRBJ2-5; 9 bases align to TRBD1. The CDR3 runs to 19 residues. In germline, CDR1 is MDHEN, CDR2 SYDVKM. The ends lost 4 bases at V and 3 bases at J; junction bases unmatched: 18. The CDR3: CASSSYPKLGQGWKETQYF. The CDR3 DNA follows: TGTGCCAGCAGTTCCTACCCTAAACTAGGACAGGGGTGGAAAGAGACCCAGTACTTC.

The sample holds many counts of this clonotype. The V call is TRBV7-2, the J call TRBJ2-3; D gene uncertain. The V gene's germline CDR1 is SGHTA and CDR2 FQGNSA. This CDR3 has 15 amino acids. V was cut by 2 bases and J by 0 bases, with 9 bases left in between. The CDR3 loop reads CASSLYPGSTDTQYF. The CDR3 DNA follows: TGTGCCAGCAGCTTATACCCTGGAAGCACAGATACGCAGTATTTT.

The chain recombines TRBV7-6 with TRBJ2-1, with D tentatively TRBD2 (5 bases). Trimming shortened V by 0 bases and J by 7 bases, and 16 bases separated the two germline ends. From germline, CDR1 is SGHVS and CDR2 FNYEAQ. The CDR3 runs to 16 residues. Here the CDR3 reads CASSLASALPGNEQFF. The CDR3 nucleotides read TGTGCCAGCAGCTTAGCTTCGGCTCTACCGGGGAATGAGCAGTTCTTC.

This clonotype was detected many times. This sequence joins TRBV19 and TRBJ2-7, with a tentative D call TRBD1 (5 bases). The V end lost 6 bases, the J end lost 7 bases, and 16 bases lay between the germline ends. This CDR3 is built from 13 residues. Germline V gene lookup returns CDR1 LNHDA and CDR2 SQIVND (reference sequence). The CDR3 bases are TGTGCCAGTAGGATATCAGGACGACAGGAGCAGTACTTC. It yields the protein CASRISGRQEQYF.

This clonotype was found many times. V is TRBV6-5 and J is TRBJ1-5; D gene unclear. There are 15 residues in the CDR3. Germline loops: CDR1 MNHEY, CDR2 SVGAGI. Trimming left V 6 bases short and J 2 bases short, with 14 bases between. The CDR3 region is CASRPSGKGNQPQHF. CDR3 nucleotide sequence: TGTGCCAGCAGGCCCTCGGGTAAAGGCAATCAGCCCCAGCATTTT.

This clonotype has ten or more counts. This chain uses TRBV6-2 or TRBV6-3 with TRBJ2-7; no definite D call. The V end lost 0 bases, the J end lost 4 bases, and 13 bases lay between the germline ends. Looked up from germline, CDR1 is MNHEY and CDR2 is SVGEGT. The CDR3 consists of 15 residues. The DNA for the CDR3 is TGTGCCAGCAGTTACTCGAGTAGCCCTCCTTACGAGCAGTACTTC. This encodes CASSYSSSPPYEQYF.

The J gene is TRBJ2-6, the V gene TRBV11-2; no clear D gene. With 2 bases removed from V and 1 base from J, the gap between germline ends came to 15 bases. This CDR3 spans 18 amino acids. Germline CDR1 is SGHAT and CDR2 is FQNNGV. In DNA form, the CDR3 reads TGTGCCAGCAGCTTAAGGGTGGTGATTGGTTCTGGGGCCAACGTCCTGACTTTC. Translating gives CASSLRVVIGSGANVLTF.

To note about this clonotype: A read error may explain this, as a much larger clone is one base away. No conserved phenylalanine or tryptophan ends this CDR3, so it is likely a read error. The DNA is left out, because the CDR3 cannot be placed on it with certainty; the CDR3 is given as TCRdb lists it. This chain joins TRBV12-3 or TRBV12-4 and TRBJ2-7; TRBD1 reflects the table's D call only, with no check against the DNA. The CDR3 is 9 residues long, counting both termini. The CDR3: CASSPRDIC.

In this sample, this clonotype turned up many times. The CDR3 here is CASSLGTKHQETQYF. In DNA, the CDR3 is TGTGCCAGCAGCCTCGGGACCAAACACCAAGAGACCCAGTACTTC. The chain couples TRBV3-1 to TRBJ2-5, with D possibly being TRBD1 or TRBD2 (5 bases each). Trimming shortened V by 4 bases and J by 0 bases, and 12 bases separated the two germline ends. This CDR3 has 15 amino acids. Per germline, CDR1 LGHDT and CDR2 YNNKEL (reference sequence).

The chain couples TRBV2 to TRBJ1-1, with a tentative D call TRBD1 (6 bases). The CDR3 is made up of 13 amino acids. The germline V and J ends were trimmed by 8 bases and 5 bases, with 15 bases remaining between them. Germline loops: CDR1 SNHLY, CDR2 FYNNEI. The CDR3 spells CASDKQGETEAFF. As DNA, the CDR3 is TGTGCCAGCGATAAACAGGGAGAAACTGAAGCTTTCTTT.

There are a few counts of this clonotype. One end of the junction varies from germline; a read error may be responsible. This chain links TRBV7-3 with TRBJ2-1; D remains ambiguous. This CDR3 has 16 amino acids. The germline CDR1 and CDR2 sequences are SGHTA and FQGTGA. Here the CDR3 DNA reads TGTGCCAGCAGCCCTCAGCTCGGACGCTCCTACAATGAGCAGTTTTTC. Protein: CASSPQLGRSYNEQFF.

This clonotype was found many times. CDR3 in DNA: TGTGCCAGCAGCCAAGATCCTGGCCTAGGGAGCAGAGAGACCCAGTACTTC. This translates into CASSQDPGLGSRETQYF. The V and J genes are TRBV4-2 and TRBJ2-5; perhaps TRBD2 as D (5 bases). V was cut by 0 bases and J by 4 bases, with 18 bases left in between. Germline V gene sequence: CDR1 LGHNA, CDR2 YNFKEQ. This CDR3 has 17 residues.

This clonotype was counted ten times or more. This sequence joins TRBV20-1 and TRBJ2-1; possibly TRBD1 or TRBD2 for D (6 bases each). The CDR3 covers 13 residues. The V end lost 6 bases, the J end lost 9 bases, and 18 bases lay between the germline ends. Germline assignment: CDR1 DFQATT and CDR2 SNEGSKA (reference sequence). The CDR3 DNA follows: TGCAGTGCGACCGAGGGGGGTATCAGTGAGCAGTTCTTC. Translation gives CSATEGGISEQFF.

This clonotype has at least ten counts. CDR3 DNA: TGTGCCAGCAGTGAAACTAGCGGGAGGGTGGATACGCAGTATTTT. It yields the protein CASSETSGRVDTQYF. The chain joins TRBV25-1 to TRBJ2-3; TRBD2 matches at 13 bases. The CDR3 runs 15 residues. Germline assignment: CDR1 MGHDK and CDR2 SYGVNS. V lost 2 bases to trimming and J lost 6 bases; unmatched junction nucleotides: 2.

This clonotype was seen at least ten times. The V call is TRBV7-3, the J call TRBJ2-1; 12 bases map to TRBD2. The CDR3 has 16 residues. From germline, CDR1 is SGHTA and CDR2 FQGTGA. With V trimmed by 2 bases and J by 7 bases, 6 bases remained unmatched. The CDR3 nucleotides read TGTGCCAGCAGCTTAGGGCTAGCGGGAGGGAGGAATGAGCAGTTCTTC. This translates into CASSLGLAGGRNEQFF.